The clone carrying this T cell receptor beta chain was seen only a few times. This sample stems from a study of blood T cell repertoires in COVID-19. Looking at the study overall: From T cells, B-cell-depleted T cells, or PBMCs came the material, which was cDNA or gDNA.

Enrolled through a virtual design, the participants were between roughly 18 and 100 years of age and came from roughly 22 US areas. Source study methods: Researchers report that nucleated cell counts were estimated from reference gene primer amplification. Repertoires were generated with immunoSEQ multiplex PCR, while TCRdb's copy carries only in-frame clones and drops some. V and J calls plus clone size are reproduced from that table; the DNA served to infer D and trimming. The sample records 450,000 or so clones, around 90% being singletons. The specimen sequenced was PBMCs or T cells enriched from blood (not recorded which). This TCR was recovered from a man aged 18 to 30 who had recovered from COVID-19.

CDR3 region: CASSQGLGNTIYF. The CDR3 nucleotides are TGTGCCAGCAGCCAGGGCCTCGGAAACACCATATATTTT. The chain couples TRBV3-1 (or the pseudogene TRBV3-2) to TRBJ1-3, with D hard to call. Germline loops: CDR1 LGHDT, CDR2 YNNKEL (reference sequence). The germline V and J ends were trimmed by 3 bases and 4 bases, with 7 bases remaining between them. The CDR3 extends over 13 amino acids.